The clone carrying this T cell receptor (beta chain) was seen a handful of times. The data stem from a study of beta chain features in type 1 diabetes. Every participating donor gave one draw, a heparinised blood sample averaging about 120 mL. CD45RO/CCR7/CD25/CD127/CD95/CD27 staining was used to isolate CD4+ naive, central memory, regulatory and stem cell-like memory cells by sorting. Sort purity for all populations was recorded as exceeding 98%. Germline V gives CDR1 MNHEY, CDR2 SVGAGI. With V trimmed by 6 bases and J by 6 bases, 6 bases remained unmatched. The CDR3 totals 13 residues. TCRB transcripts that were expressed got sequenced, as all of the isolated RNA had been reverse transcribed. Assay used: immunoSEQ multiplex PCR; TCRdb lists only in-frame clones, some missing. The profile shows roughly 370,000 clones, approximately 15% of them singletons.

The sequence derives from a man younger than 45 in good health. The source material was naive CD4+ T cells from blood. This chain joins TRBV6-5 and TRBJ2-7; 9 positions match TRBD1. The CDR3 bases are TGTGCCAGCAGGCGGGACAGGGCGACCGAGCAGTACTTC. It is translated as CASRRDRATEQYF.